This entry features one T cell receptor beta chain sequence. The sample originates from a study of blood T cell repertoires in COVID-19. In the study overall: Nucleic acid was either cDNA or gDNA, and it came from T cells, B-cell-depleted T cells, or PBMCs.

Authors' analysis steps: Nucleated cell number was recorded as an estimate derived from reference gene primer amplification. Clones were read by immunoSEQ multiplex PCR, and TCRdb kept only the in-frame ones, dropping some. The V and J calls and clone size come from that table; D and trimming were worked out from the DNA. The table lists approximately 210,000 clones, 84% of them singletons, with roughly 20% in the top ten. The CDR3 has 13 amino acids. J was trimmed by 8 bases and V by 6 bases; bases with no gene match: 7. Germline loops: CDR1 LNHDA, CDR2 SQIVND (reference sequence). The clonotype comes from a human donor in a cohort sampled during active COVID-19. Input material: peripheral blood. The chain has TRBV19 and TRBJ2-1, with 7 bases fitting TRBD2. The CDR3 coding sequence is TGTGCCAGTAGAGAGCGGGGAAAGGATGAGCAGTTCTTC. Translating gives CASRERGKDEQFF.